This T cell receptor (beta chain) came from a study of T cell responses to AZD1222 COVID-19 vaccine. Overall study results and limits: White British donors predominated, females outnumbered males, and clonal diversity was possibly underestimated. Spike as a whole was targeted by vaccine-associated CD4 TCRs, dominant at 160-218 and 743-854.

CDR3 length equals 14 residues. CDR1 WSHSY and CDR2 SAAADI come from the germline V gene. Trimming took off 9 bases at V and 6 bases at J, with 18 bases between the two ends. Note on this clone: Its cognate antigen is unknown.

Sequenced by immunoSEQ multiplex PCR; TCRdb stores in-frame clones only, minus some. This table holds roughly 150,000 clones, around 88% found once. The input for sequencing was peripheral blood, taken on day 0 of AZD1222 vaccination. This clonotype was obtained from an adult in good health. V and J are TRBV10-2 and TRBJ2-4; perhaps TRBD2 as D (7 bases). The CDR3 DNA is TGCGCCAGTCGTGTGGGGGGGCTGGGAAACATTCAGTACTTC. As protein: CASRVGGLGNIQYF.